Detailed here is one T cell receptor (beta chain). Its antigen is not identified. CD4+ cells underwent separation, giving CD45RA+ naive and CD45RA-negative memory subsets. This table comes from immunoSEQ multiplex PCR, and its TCRdb copy is limited to in-frame clones, with some not included. This repertoire shows some 630,000 clones, 60% to 80% found once; its top ten account for 1.8%. The CDR3 extends over 15 amino acids. Germline CDR1 and CDR2: SGHDT and YYEEEE. V shed 2 bases and J shed 0 bases, with 12 bases lying between them. The record originates from a study of shared clonotypes between healthy human individuals. Study results and caveats: The sharing of 5% to 6.5% of naive CD4 clonotypes was seen across a handful of donors.

The material sequenced was memory CD4+ T cells sorted from blood. Subset indicated: CD45RA-negative fraction. The J gene is TRBJ2-7, the V gene TRBV5-6; tentatively, D is TRBD2 (5 bases). The clonotype was recovered from a woman aged 25 to 39 in good health. CDR3 DNA sequence: TGTGCCAGCAGCTTACGGGGTGTGTACTCCTACGAGCAGTACTTC. It translates to CASSLRGVYSYEQYF. The entire variable domain, with the rest obtained from reference TRBV5-6 and TRBJ2-7, is as follows: DAGVTQSPTHLIKTRGQQVTLRCSPKSGHDTVSWYQQALGQGPQFIFQYYEEEERQRGNFPDRFSGHQFPNYSSELNVNALLLGDSALYLCASSLRGVYSYEQYFGPGTRLTVT.